Listed below are T cell receptor beta chains from one sample, sequenced in a study of T cells in localized non-small cell lung cancer. This table comes from immunoSEQ multiplex PCR, and its TCRdb copy is limited to in-frame clones, with some not included. Of 4,000 to 5,000 clones in the sample, 28% were seen once. Specimen: lung tumor tissue, collected before any cancer treatment. These receptors all come from a man aged 35-69 years with stage II lung adenocarcinoma. Each CDR3 is given with its conserved first and last residue. The order of the fields is clone size, V gene, D gene, J gene, CDR3 protein, CDR3 DNA. A D gene is named only where the DNA matches it firmly. Size is stated for part of the rows, as once, few or many counts, or as a class when the clone is expanded.

NA	TRBV11-3	NA	TRBJ2-3	CASSVLGTSTDTQYF	TGTGCCAGCAGTGTCCTAGGGACTAGCACAGATACGCAGTATTTT
few	TRBV6-8	TRBD1	TRBJ2-7	CASSLGGREQYF	TGTGCCAGCAGTTTAGGGGGCCGCGAGCAGTACTTC
NA	TRBV11-3	NA	TRBJ1-2	CASRQPRTVNYGYTF	TGTGCCAGCAGGCAACCAAGGACGGTAAACTATGGCTACACCTTC
NA	TRBV5-1	NA	TRBJ2-7	CASSSVRGDNEQYF	TGCGCCAGCAGCTCCGTTAGGGGGGATAACGAGCAGTACTTC
few	TRBV11-3	NA	TRBJ2-2	CASSPGLNTGELFF	TGTGCCAGCAGCCCAGGACTAAACACCGGGGAGCTGTTTTTT
NA	TRBV30	NA	TRBJ2-3	CAHSQGKSTDTQYF	TGTGCCCACTCTCAGGGGAAGAGCACAGATACGCAGTATTTT
NA	TRBV6-8	TRBD1	TRBJ1-1	CASSYDRGPTPEAFF	TGTGCCAGCAGTTACGACAGGGGCCCGACCCCGGAAGCTTTCTTT
NA	TRBV5-1	TRBD1	TRBJ1-4	CASSRRQGAGEKLFF	TGCGCCAGCAGCCGTCGACAGGGGGCAGGTGAAAAACTGTTTTTT
NA	TRBV10-3	TRBD1	TRBJ2-2	CAISELTGAGELFF	TGTGCCATCAGTGAGTTAACAGGGGCCGGGGAGCTGTTTTTT
NA	TRBV9	NA	TRBJ2-5	CASSVNAVAETQYF	TGTGCCAGCAGTGTAAACGCCGTCGCGGAGACCCAGTACTTC
NA	TRBV6-8	NA	TRBJ1-1	CASTPNPGNTEAFF	TGTGCCAGCACCCCAAACCCGGGGAACACTGAAGCTTTCTTT
NA	TRBV11-3	TRBD1	TRBJ1-4	CASRDRGPTNEKLFF	TGTGCCAGCCGGGACAGGGGTCCAACTAATGAAAAACTGTTTTTT
NA	TRBV14	TRBD1	TRBJ2-5	CASSPLDRGETQYF	TGTGCCAGCAGCCCCTTGGACAGGGGGGAGACCCAGTACTTC
NA	TRBV19	NA	TRBJ1-1	CASNSRGQSVTEAFF	TGTGCCAGTAACTCACGCGGACAATCGGTCACTGAAGCTTTCTTT
medium-sized	TRBV6-8	TRBD2	TRBJ2-2	CASTHSSGINTGELFF	TGTGCCAGCACCCATAGTAGCGGGATAAACACCGGGGAGCTGTTTTTT
NA	TRBV30	NA	TRBJ1-2	CAWSPLGYGYTF	TGTGCCTGGAGTCCCCTGGGATATGGCTACACCTTC
medium-sized	TRBV11-3	NA	TRBJ2-2	CASSQGLASTGELFF	TGTGCCAGCAGCCAAGGGCTAGCGAGCACCGGGGAGCTGTTTTTT
NA	TRBV11-3	NA	TRBJ1-1	CASTVRGVNTEAFF	TGTGCCAGCACCGTGAGGGGTGTGAACACTGAAGCTTTCTTT
NA	TRBV28	TRBD1	TRBJ1-2	CASSPLDRADYGYTF	TGTGCCAGCAGTCCACTGGACAGGGCAGACTATGGCTACACCTTC
NA	TRBV19	NA	TRBJ2-5	CASGFAWETQYF	TGTGCCAGTGGATTCGCATGGGAGACCCAGTACTTC
NA	TRBV28	NA	TRBJ2-2	CASTRGTNTGELFF	TGTGCCAGCACGAGGGGGACGAACACCGGGGAGCTGTTTTTT